The 22 T cell receptor beta chains below all came from one sample that was sequenced in a study of blood T cell repertoires in COVID-19. Using immunoSEQ multiplex PCR, the repertoire was profiled, and TCRdb retains in-frame clones only, with some absent. The top ten clones hold approximately 4.1% of a sample with fewer than 200,000 clones, approximately 86% of them seen once. Specimen: peripheral blood. Source of these receptors: an older woman who had recovered from COVID-19.

J is TRBJ1-2 and V is TRBV11-2; D unresolved. The germline V gene encodes CDR1 SGHAT and CDR2 FQNNGV. This CDR3 region has 14 residues. The ends were cut back, 1 base at V and 0 bases at J, with 6 bases in the middle. CDR3 region: CASSLAPANYGYTF. CDR3 DNA: TGTGCCAGCAGCTTAGCGCCAGCTAACTATGGCTACACCTTC.

V gene TRBV5-4 combines with J gene TRBJ2-3; 7 bases line up with TRBD2. Germline-derived CDR1 and CDR2 are SGHNT and YYREEE (reference sequence). V gave up 2 bases and J gave up 2 bases; unmatched junction bases: 11. There are 17 residues in the CDR3. In DNA, the CDR3 is TGTGCCAGCAGCTTAGCCGCGTGGGGGGGGAACACAGATACGCAGTATTTT. As protein: CASSLAAWGGNTDTQYF.

The CDR3 nucleotides are TGTGCCACGCAAGAATTCAGGACTAGCGCAGATACGCAGTATTTT. It translates to CATQEFRTSADTQYF. The V call is TRBV10-3, the J call TRBJ2-3; 9 bases match TRBD2. The CDR3 contains 15 residues. The germline V gene has CDR1 ENHRY and CDR2 SYGVKD. Trimming at V came to 10 bases and at J to 4 bases, leaving 12 bases not matched to a gene.

V gene TRBV1 combines with J gene TRBJ2-3; the D call of TRBD2 is as the table states it, not checked on the DNA. TRBV1 is shown as a pseudogene. The CDR3 covers 12 residues. The CDR3 DNA follows: TGCACCAGCTGGACTAGCACAGATACGCAGTATTTT. Its translation: CTSWTSTDTQYF.

This clone has just a few counts. The chain links TRBV6-5 to TRBJ1-2; 7 bases match TRBD1. CDR3 length: 12 residues. V lost 6 bases and J lost 4; bases outside the gene matches: 2. The germline gives CDR1 MNHEY, CDR2 SVGAGI. CDR3: CASRDRVYGYTF. The CDR3 DNA reads TGTGCCAGCAGAGACAGGGTCTATGGCTACACCTTC.

The chain is built from TRBV7-8 and TRBJ2-7, with 10 bases matching TRBD1. V shed 5 bases, J shed 4 bases, and the junction held 8 bases outside the gene matches. This CDR3 contains 15 residues. Germline CDR1 is SGHVS and CDR2 is FQNEAQ. The CDR3 nucleotides are TGTGCCAGCAGCAAGACAGGGGGCTCAGGTTACGAGCAGTACTTC. Translating gives CASSKTGGSGYEQYF.

The chain uses TRBV7-6 and TRBJ2-3; maybe TRBD1 (5 bases). Looked up from germline, CDR1 is SGHVS and CDR2 is FNYEAQ. Trimming left V 2 bases short and J 4 bases short, with 13 bases between. CDR3 length: 15 amino acids. CDR3 sequence reads: CASSLMALRADTQYF. The CDR3 bases are TGTGCCAGCAGCTTAATGGCCCTCAGGGCAGATACGCAGTATTTT.

Only one count was recorded for this clone. The CDR3 DNA reads as TGTGCCAGCAGCGTATCAGGGGGATTGGAGCAGTTCTTC. Protein product: CASSVSGGLEQFF. The chain couples TRBV9 to TRBJ2-1, with TRBD1 matching 7 bases. Trimming took 1 base from V and 10 from J; bases not matched to a gene: 5. The germline V gene encodes CDR1 SGDLS and CDR2 YYNGEE. The CDR3 length is 13 residues.

The V call is TRBV30, the J call TRBJ2-2; a weak D match, TRBD2 (5 bases). This CDR3 spans 17 amino acids. Germline CDR1 reads GTSNPN; CDR2 reads SVGIG (reference sequence). The germline V and J ends were trimmed by 4 bases and 0 bases, with 18 bases remaining between them. CDR3 sequence (DNA): TGTGCCTGGATCCCCGAGGGAGAGTTCGCGAACACCGGGGAGCTGTTTTTT. Protein sequence: CAWIPEGEFANTGELFF.

This chain connects TRBV9 to TRBJ2-5; TRBD1 matches at 10 bases. After removal of 3 bases from V and 5 bases from J, the junction contained 7 bases not matched to a gene. This CDR3 spans 15 amino acids. Germline V gene lookup returns CDR1 SGDLS and CDR2 YYNGEE. CDR3 amino acids: CASSGQGAPRETQYF. CDR3 coding DNA: TGTGCCAGCAGCGGACAGGGGGCCCCTCGGGAGACCCAGTACTTC.

This chain joins TRBV10-3 and TRBJ1-1, with no clear D. CDR3 size: 16 residues. V was pared by 3 bases and J by 4 bases, with 18 bases between. Germline V CDR1 and CDR2: ENHRY, SYGVKD. CDR3 region: CAISDRGDKSGTEAFF. Written as DNA, the CDR3 is TGTGCCATCAGTGATCGGGGAGATAAGTCGGGCACTGAAGCTTTCTTT.

This rearrangement joins TRBV28 to TRBJ1-2; weak D call: TRBD1 (6 bases). There are 15 residues in the CDR3. V was cut by 5 bases and J by 2 bases, with 15 bases left in between. Germline V gene lookup returns CDR1 MDHEN and CDR2 SYDVKM. The CDR3 is CASSHRDTSNYGYTF. In DNA, the CDR3 is TGTGCCAGCAGTCACCGGGACACCTCCAACTATGGCTACACCTTC.

The V call is TRBV7-8, the J call TRBJ1-5, with D unclear. The germline V gene encodes CDR1 SGHVS and CDR2 FQNEAQ. V gave up 1 base and J gave up 0 bases, with 4 bases separating them. The CDR3 runs 14 residues. The CDR3 nucleotides are TGTGCCAGCAGCTTAGGACTTAGCAATCAGCCCCAGCATTTT. Its translation is CASSLGLSNQPQHF.

This chain uses TRBV3-1 (or the pseudogene TRBV3-2) with TRBJ2-3, with D maybe TRBD2 (5 bases). V gave up 0 bases and J gave up 0 bases, with 16 bases separating them. Per the germline V gene, CDR1 is LGHDT and CDR2 is YNNKEL (reference sequence). The CDR3 totals 18 residues. The CDR3 protein is CASSQDPPSEGSTDTQYF. Here the CDR3 DNA reads TGTGCCAGCAGCCAAGATCCTCCGAGCGAGGGTAGCACAGATACGCAGTATTTT.

The chain couples TRBV7-8 to TRBJ1-5; the match to TRBD1 covers 7 bases. The germline V gene encodes CDR1 SGHVS and CDR2 FQNEAQ. Germline trimming cut 4 bases from V and 6 bases from J; bases unmatched to any gene: 9. The CDR3 spans 15 residues. DNA of the CDR3: TGTGCCAGCAGCTCGCTGACAGGGATGGGTCAGCCCCAGCATTTT. It translates to CASSSLTGMGQPQHF.

The chain carries TRBV6-2 or TRBV6-3 and TRBJ1-5; D perhaps matches TRBD1 (5 bases). Trimming stripped 2 bases from V and 0 bases from J, with 14 bases between. CDR1 is MNHEY and CDR2 is SVGEGT in the germline V gene. This CDR3 is built from 17 residues. The CDR3 DNA reads TGTGCCAGCAGTTACCCTTCCGGACAAATTAGCAATCAGCCCCAGCATTTT. Translated, it gives CASSYPSGQISNQPQHF.

The J gene is TRBJ1-1, the V gene TRBV5-1; 7 bases map to TRBD1. The CDR3 has 14 residues. Trimming at V came to 3 bases and at J to 3 bases, leaving 5 bases not matched to a gene. CDR1 and CDR2 from the germline V gene are SGHRS and YFSETQ. The CDR3 loop reads CASSSNTGDTEAFF. CDR3 nucleotides: TGCGCCAGCAGCTCGAACACAGGGGACACTGAAGCTTTCTTT.

The CDR3 bases are TGTGCCAGCAGCTTATATAGCCCCGGGACTGAAGCTTTCTTT. It is translated as CASSLYSPGTEAFF. V and J are TRBV7-2 and TRBJ1-1; D is unresolved. V was cut by 2 bases and J by 5 bases, with 12 bases left in between. Germline assignment: CDR1 SGHTA and CDR2 FQGNSA. The CDR3 is 14 residues long.

V usage is TRBV7-9 and J usage is TRBJ1-3; D not certain. Germline V gene data show CDR1 as SEHNR and CDR2 as FQNEAQ (reference sequence). The CDR3 runs 14 residues. The ends were cut back, 1 base at V and 4 bases at J, with 8 bases in the middle. The CDR3 spells CASSLESRGNTIYF. CDR3 coding DNA: TGTGCCAGCAGCTTAGAATCCAGGGGAAACACCATATATTTT.

The V gene is TRBV5-1, the J gene TRBJ1-2, with D possibly matching TRBD1 (6 bases). V was pared by 3 bases and J by 10 bases, with 19 bases between. Germline V lookup: CDR1 SGHRS, CDR2 YFSETQ. The CDR3 consists of 14 residues. CDR3 in amino acids: CASSWDGGAGIYTF. In nucleotides, the CDR3 is TGCGCCAGCAGCTGGGATGGGGGCGCGGGCATCTACACCTTC.

V usage is TRBV6-1 and J usage is TRBJ1-3, with 7 bases aligning to TRBD1. Germline V gene data show CDR1 as MNHNS and CDR2 as SASEGT. V gave up 4 bases and J gave up 0 bases; unmatched junction bases: 9. This CDR3 has 17 residues. This CDR3 reads CASSARQGTPSGNTIYF. The DNA for the CDR3 is TGTGCCAGCAGTGCCCGACAGGGTACCCCCTCTGGAAACACCATATATTTT.

In DNA form, the CDR3 reads TGTGCCAGCGCCGGAGGGAGGGTCCAGCCCCAGCATTTT. The encoded protein is CASAGGRVQPQHF. The chain is built from TRBV7-9 and TRBJ1-5; D gene ambiguous. This CDR3 is built from 13 residues. Germline lookup yields CDR1 SEHNR and CDR2 FQNEAQ (reference sequence). The ends were cut back, 8 bases at V and 7 bases at J, with 15 bases in the middle.